This is a list of T cell receptor beta chains from one sample in a study of control samples from healthy donors and cancer patients. Libraries were prepared by immunoSEQ multiplex PCR; TCRdb keeps only in-frame clonotypes and omits some of them. The table records 150,000 to 200,000 clones, more than 80% of them present only once. Sequencing used blood. Source of these receptors: a man aged 25 to 40 in good health. CDR3s include the opening cysteine and the closing phenylalanine or tryptophan. The order of the fields is CDR3 protein, V gene, J gene.

cdr3_aa: CASSYSRRGGVEQYF; v_call: TRBV6-5; j_call: TRBJ2-7
cdr3_aa: CASSVWNQPQHF; v_call: TRBV6-2/TRBV6-3; j_call: TRBJ1-5
cdr3_aa: CASSGQLNTEAFF; v_call: TRBV10-1; j_call: TRBJ1-1
cdr3_aa: CAWRGLAGKAGTDTQYF; v_call: TRBV30; j_call: TRBJ2-3
cdr3_aa: CASRGQGARSGNTIYF; v_call: TRBV2; j_call: TRBJ1-3
cdr3_aa: CAIHTGELFF; v_call: TRBV27; j_call: TRBJ2-2
cdr3_aa: CASSLGGIYEQYF; v_call: TRBV5-1; j_call: TRBJ2-7
cdr3_aa: CASSLVLAGSNEQFF; v_call: TRBV5-6; j_call: TRBJ2-1
cdr3_aa: CASSSGLAGASGTQYF; v_call: TRBV7-2; j_call: TRBJ2-5
cdr3_aa: CASSLRGLANPHYEQYF; v_call: TRBV27; j_call: TRBJ2-7
cdr3_aa: CASRRDSSSYEQYF; v_call: TRBV6-5; j_call: TRBJ2-7
cdr3_aa: CSVGGTDPNQPQHF; v_call: TRBV29-1; j_call: TRBJ1-5
cdr3_aa: CASSLVLRGAEGYTF; v_call: TRBV5-6; j_call: TRBJ1-2
cdr3_aa: CASRNLAGGGYTF; v_call: TRBV6-5; j_call: TRBJ1-2
cdr3_aa: CASSYSSSNTEAFF; v_call: TRBV6-2/TRBV6-3; j_call: TRBJ1-1
cdr3_aa: CASSLQFRQETQYF; v_call: TRBV28; j_call: TRBJ2-5
cdr3_aa: CASSVGSSGRDEQFF; v_call: TRBV9; j_call: TRBJ2-1
cdr3_aa: CASSPGTGGTDTQYF; v_call: TRBV18; j_call: TRBJ2-3
cdr3_aa: CAWSDLGTGGGYEQYF; v_call: TRBV30; j_call: TRBJ2-7
cdr3_aa: CASSSSSNTGELFF; v_call: TRBV7-2; j_call: TRBJ2-2
cdr3_aa: CAISESGGAGGYTF; v_call: TRBV10-3; j_call: TRBJ1-2
cdr3_aa: CASKTTVHSGNTIYF; v_call: TRBV19; j_call: TRBJ1-3
cdr3_aa: CASGTFTYEQYF; v_call: TRBV10-3; j_call: TRBJ2-7
cdr3_aa: CASSRADRVYGYTF; v_call: TRBV4-3; j_call: TRBJ1-2
cdr3_aa: CASSQDGPPVGSGANVLTF; v_call: TRBV4-1; j_call: TRBJ2-6
cdr3_aa: CASSNAGGPGTGELFF; v_call: TRBV5-4; j_call: TRBJ2-2
cdr3_aa: CATADRDEQYF; v_call: TRBV19; j_call: TRBJ2-7
cdr3_aa: CASSLGGDTEAFF; v_call: TRBV7-3; j_call: TRBJ1-1
cdr3_aa: CASSPLSGNTEAFF; v_call: TRBV18; j_call: TRBJ1-1
cdr3_aa: CASSLGPQGIDTEAFF; v_call: TRBV5-1; j_call: TRBJ1-1
cdr3_aa: CASSTGLALYEQYF; v_call: TRBV12-1; j_call: TRBJ2-7
cdr3_aa: CASSQGVGGAYGYTF; v_call: TRBV3-1/TRBV3-2; j_call: TRBJ1-2
cdr3_aa: CASRPRDKGGEKLFF; v_call: TRBV6-6; j_call: TRBJ1-4
cdr3_aa: CAWSVRGEGGNQPQHF; v_call: TRBV30; j_call: TRBJ1-5
cdr3_aa: CASSLTRDQPQHF; v_call: TRBV7-2; j_call: TRBJ1-5